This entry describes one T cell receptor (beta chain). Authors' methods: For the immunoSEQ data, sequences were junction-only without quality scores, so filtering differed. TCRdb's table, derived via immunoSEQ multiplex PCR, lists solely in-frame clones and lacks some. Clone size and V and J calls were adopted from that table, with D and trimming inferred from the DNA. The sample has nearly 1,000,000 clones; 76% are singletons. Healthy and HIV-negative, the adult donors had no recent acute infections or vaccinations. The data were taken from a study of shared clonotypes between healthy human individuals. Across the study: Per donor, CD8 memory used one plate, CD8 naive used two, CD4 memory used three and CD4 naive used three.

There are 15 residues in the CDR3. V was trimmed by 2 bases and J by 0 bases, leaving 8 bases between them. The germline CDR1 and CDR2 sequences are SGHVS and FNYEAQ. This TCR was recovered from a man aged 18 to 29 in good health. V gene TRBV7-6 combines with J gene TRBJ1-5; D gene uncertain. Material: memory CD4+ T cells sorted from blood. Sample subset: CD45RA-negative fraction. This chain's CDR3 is CASSLLADSNQPQHF. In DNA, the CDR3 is TGTGCCAGCAGCTTATTGGCTGATAGCAATCAGCCCCAGCATTTT.